A selection of T cell receptor beta chains follows, all from one sample in a study of blood T cell repertoires in COVID-19. Repertoires were generated with immunoSEQ multiplex PCR, while TCRdb's copy carries only in-frame clones and drops some. The repertoire has roughly 200,000 clones, around 87% of them found once; the top ten carry roughly 7.2%. The sequencing input was PBMCs or T cells enriched from blood (not recorded which). These receptors were obtained from a man aged 30 to 45 in a cohort exposed to, infected with or recovered from COVID-19 (not recorded which). Both conserved end residues are part of each CDR3. D genes are given only for firm matches. Expanded clones get a size class; other rows say once, few or many, or leave the size out.

NA | NA | TRBJ2-1 | TRBV28 | CASSLSVADYYNEQFF | TGTGCCAGCAGTTTATCGGTAGCGGATTACTACAATGAGCAGTTCTTC
NA | TRBD2 | TRBJ2-1 | TRBV5-1 | CASSSGGLAGIYNEQFF | TGCGCCAGCAGCTCAGGCGGACTAGCGGGGATCTACAATGAGCAGTTCTTC
NA | NA | TRBJ1-2 | TRBV7-8 | CASSLTGESNYGYTF | TGTGCCAGCAGCTTGACAGGAGAATCTAACTATGGCTACACCTTC
few | TRBD2 | TRBJ2-7 | TRBV18 | CATTSGTDYEQYF | TGTGCCACCACGAGCGGGACTGATTACGAGCAGTACTTC
NA | NA | TRBJ2-3 | TRBV19 | CASSISSGTTDTQYF | TGTGCCAGTAGTATTTCCAGCGGAACCACAGATACGCAGTATTTT
NA | NA | TRBJ2-6 | TRBV5-8 | CASPSGFSGANVLTF | TGTGCCAGCCCGTCGGGATTCTCTGGGGCCAACGTCCTGACTTTC
NA | TRBD1 | TRBJ1-1 | TRBV6-5 | CASKRTGNTEAFF | TGTGCCAGCAAGAGGACAGGGAACACTGAAGCTTTCTTT
few | NA | TRBJ2-2 | TRBV4-2 | CASSQSGYTGELFF | TGTGCCAGCAGCCAATCAGGGTACACCGGGGAGCTGTTTTTT
NA | NA | TRBJ2-1 | TRBV24-1 | CATSDTAGRNEQFF | TGTGCCACCAGTGACACCGCGGGGCGAAATGAGCAGTTCTTC
NA | TRBD1 | TRBJ1-1 | TRBV13 | CASSRQGLRAFF | TGTGCCAGCAGCAGACAGGGGCTGAGGGCTTTCTTT
NA | TRBD1 | TRBJ2-6 | TRBV5-1 | CASSLIKPGQGSGANVLTF | TGCGCCAGCAGCCTCATAAAACCGGGACAGGGCTCTGGGGCCAACGTCCTGACTTTC
NA | TRBD2 | TRBJ2-1 | TRBV5-6 | CASSTPSSGSSYNEQFF | TGTGCCAGCAGTACACCCTCTAGCGGGAGCTCCTACAATGAGCAGTTCTTC
NA | NA | TRBJ1-1 | TRBV19 | CASSKQGVNTEAFF | TGTGCCAGTAGTAAACAGGGAGTGAACACTGAAGCTTTCTTT
NA | TRBD1 | TRBJ2-3 | TRBV24-1 | CATSDSGTVQDTQYF | TGTGCCACCAGTGATTCCGGGACAGTTCAAGATACGCAGTATTTT
NA | NA | TRBJ2-1 | TRBV11-2 | CASSLLQGYNEQFF | TGTGCCAGCAGCTTACTCCAGGGCTACAATGAGCAGTTCTTC
NA | NA | TRBJ2-7 | TRBV5-8 | CASSQDVETGSEQYF | TGTGCCAGCAGCCAGGACGTTGAGACAGGTTCAGAGCAGTACTTC
NA | NA | TRBJ1-1 | TRBV6-1 | CASSDWAAEAFF | TGTGCCAGCAGTGATTGGGCAGCTGAAGCTTTCTTT
NA | NA | TRBJ2-5 | TRBV5-1 | CASSLVSGQTQETQYF | TGCGCCAGCAGCTTGGTTTCTGGACAGACCCAAGAGACCCAGTACTTC
NA | NA | TRBJ2-1 | TRBV7-8 | CASSFRGRSSYNEQFF | TGTGCCAGCAGCTTTCGGGGGAGAAGTTCCTACAATGAGCAGTTCTTC
NA | NA | TRBJ2-7 | TRBV27 | CASKGGYEQYF | TGTGCCAGCAAGGGAGGCTACGAGCAGTACTTC
NA | TRBD1 | TRBJ1-5 | TRBV5-6 | CASSFGQGGQPQHF | TGTGCCAGCAGCTTCGGACAGGGCGGCCAGCCCCAGCATTTT
few | NA | TRBJ2-7 | TRBV27 | CASSLRAELTYEQYF | TGTGCCAGCAGTTTACGAGCGGAGCTTACCTACGAGCAGTACTTC
NA | NA | TRBJ1-2 | TRBV5-6 | CASSLDGRTVAYGYTF | TGTGCCAGCAGCTTGGATGGTAGGACAGTAGCTTATGGCTACACCTTC
NA | NA | TRBJ2-7 | TRBV29-1 | CSVRGPWYEQYF | TGCAGCGTGCGGGGACCCTGGTACGAGCAGTACTTC
few | TRBD2 | TRBJ2-1 | TRBV7-9 | CASSSHSTSGRRNEQFF | TGTGCCAGCAGCTCTCACTCGACTAGCGGGAGGCGGAATGAGCAGTTCTTC
NA | TRBD1 | TRBJ1-2 | TRBV19 | CASSSGTANYGYTF | TGTGCCAGTAGTTCCGGGACAGCTAACTATGGCTACACCTTC
NA | TRBD2 | TRBJ2-2 | TRBV9 | CASSGSSGTDTNTGELFF | TGTGCCAGCAGCGGATCTAGCGGGACTGACACGAACACCGGGGAGCTGTTTTTT
NA | TRBD2 | TRBJ2-5 | TRBV5-1 | CASSLTSAQETQYF | TGCGCCAGCAGCCTAACTAGCGCCCAAGAGACCCAGTACTTC
NA | TRBD1 | TRBJ1-3 | TRBV5-1 | CASGLGQTSGNTIYF | TGCGCCAGCGGACTGGGACAGACCTCTGGAAACACCATATATTTT
NA | NA | TRBJ1-5 | TRBV11-2 | CASSLESPNQPQHF | TGTGCCAGCAGCTTAGAGTCCCCTAATCAGCCCCAGCATTTT
NA | NA | TRBJ2-7 | TRBV19 | CASSIELIPGDYEQYF | TGTGCCAGTAGTATAGAGTTGATCCCGGGGGACTACGAGCAGTACTTC
NA | NA | TRBJ2-5 | TRBV7-8 | CASSLLRGAHLKETQYF | TGTGCCAGCAGCTTACTTCGGGGGGCCCACCTAAAAGAGACCCAGTACTTC
NA | NA | TRBJ1-1 | TRBV9 | CASSVDSTEAFF | TGTGCCAGCAGCGTAGACTCAACTGAAGCTTTCTTT
NA | NA | TRBJ1-4 | TRBV28 | CASGLGRINEKLFF | TGTGCCAGCGGCCTGGGGCGCATTAATGAAAAACTGTTTTTT
NA | NA | TRBJ1-2 | TRBV11-2 | CASTLSLEGGFGYTF | TGTGCCAGCACCCTATCCTTAGAGGGAGGGTTTGGCTACACCTTC
NA | TRBD2 | TRBJ2-7 | TRBV4-1 | CASSGTSDPGNYEQYF | TGCGCCAGCTCCGGGACTAGCGACCCGGGGAACTACGAGCAGTACTTC
NA | TRBD1 | TRBJ1-6 | TRBV4-1 | CASSPPDRGSSYNPPLHF | TGCGCCAGCAGCCCTCCGGACAGGGGCTCCTCCTATAATCCACCCCTCCACTTT
few | NA | TRBJ2-1 | TRBV7-2 | CASSFRGISYNEQFF | TGTGCCAGCAGCTTTAGGGGGATTTCCTACAATGAGCAGTTCTTC
NA | NA | TRBJ2-1 | TRBV6-5 | CASRVGAVNEQFF | TGTGCCAGCAGAGTAGGGGCGGTGAATGAGCAGTTCTTC
NA | NA | TRBJ2-1 | TRBV9 | CASSHITTSGSSYNEQFF | TGTGCCAGCAGCCATATAACAACGAGCGGAAGCTCCTACAATGAGCAGTTCTTC
NA | NA | TRBJ1-5 | TRBV4-1 | CASSLGVVEPQHF | TGCGCCAGCAGCCTAGGGGTGGTTGAGCCCCAGCATTTT
once | TRBD1 | TRBJ2-7 | TRBV7-9 | CASSRTDRGLLSHEQYF | TGTGCCAGCAGCCGAACGGACAGGGGGCTATTATCCCACGAGCAGTACTTC
NA | NA | TRBJ2-7 | TRBV4-3 | CASSQDPQDSLSYEQYF | TGCGCCAGCAGCCAAGATCCCCAAGACAGCCTCTCCTACGAGCAGTACTTC
NA | TRBD1 | TRBJ2-7 | TRBV6-2/TRBV6-3 | CASSYSPGQGVYEQYF | TGTGCCAGCAGTTACTCTCCGGGACAGGGTGTCTACGAGCAGTACTTC
NA | TRBD2 | TRBJ2-1 | TRBV10-1 | CASSENGGGLSYNEQFF | TGCGCCAGCAGTGAAAACGGGGGGGGACTCTCCTACAATGAGCAGTTCTTC
NA | NA | TRBJ2-5 | TRBV6-1 | CASSETQGTQYF | TGTGCCAGCAGTGAAACACAGGGTACCCAGTACTTC
NA | NA | TRBJ1-1 | TRBV6-2/TRBV6-3 | CASSRGMNTEAFF | TGTGCCAGCAGTCGGGGGATGAACACTGAAGCTTTCTTT
once | NA | TRBJ2-3 | TRBV4-2 | CASSQESRPDSNTVQYF | TGTGCCAGCAGCCAAGAATCCCGTCCGGACTCGAACACAGTGCAGTATTTT
once | NA | TRBJ1-1 | TRBV7-8 | CASSKQGITEAFF | TGTGCCAGCAGCAAACAGGGTATAACTGAAGCTTTCTTT
NA | TRBD1 | TRBJ1-1 | TRBV7-2 | CASSPQTGRSTEAFF | TGTGCCAGCAGCCCCCAGACAGGGAGGTCCACTGAAGCTTTCTTT
NA | TRBD2 | TRBJ2-1 | TRBV5-1 | CASTQLAGAPRGQFF | TGCGCCAGCACGCAATTAGCGGGAGCGCCCAGGGGGCAGTTCTTC
few | TRBD1 | TRBJ1-5 | TRBV28 | CASRRSRDRGQHF | TGTGCCAGCAGGAGATCCCGGGACAGGGGGCAGCATTTT
NA | NA | TRBJ1-4 | TRBV28 | CASSLSGLDNEKLFF | TGTGCCAGCAGTTTGAGCGGGCTGGATAATGAAAAACTGTTTTTT
NA | NA | TRBJ2-7 | TRBV21-1 | CASSKDWDSTYEQYF | TGTGCCAGCAGCAAAGATTGGGACAGCACCTACGAGCAGTACTTC
NA | NA | TRBJ1-4 | TRBV7-9 | CASSSGRGNEKLFF | TGTGCCAGCAGCTCAGGGAGGGGTAATGAAAAACTGTTTTTT